These T cell receptor beta chains were read from a single sample in a study of human T cells and chemical hapten exposure. TCRdb analysed the RACE reads with MiXCR anew, one entry per CDR3 protein. The profile shows tens of thousands of distinct CDR3 sequences, 10% to 15% of them singletons. This specimen was whole blood, taken in connection with sensitization to the hapten diphenylcyclopropenone (DPC). The origin of the receptors is a woman aged 45-60 years with alopecia areata. Some clones in this sample may be carry-over from other donors' samples. CDR3s include the opening cysteine and the closing phenylalanine or tryptophan. D genes are given only for firm matches. The listing skips clone size in some rows; elsewhere it reads once, few, many or a size class.

clone size	D gene	J gene	CDR3 length	V gene	CDR3 protein	CDR3 DNA
many	TRBD1	TRBJ2-5	15	TRBV7-9	CASSFYRGQEETQYF	TGTGCCAGCAGCTTCTACAGGGGGCAGGAGGAGACCCAGTACTTC
few	NA	TRBJ1-1	18	TRBV21-1	CASSKGIVALRLNTEAFF	TGTGCCAGCAGCAAAGGAATAGTAGCCCTCAGACTGAACACTGAAGCTTTCTTT
few	NA	TRBJ2-6	14	TRBV12-3/TRBV12-4	CASTPSSGANVLTF	TGTGCCAGCACCCCGAGCTCTGGGGCCAACGTCCTGACTTTC
few	TRBD2	TRBJ2-1	18	TRBV19	CASSPGLAGVQFYNEQFF	TGTGCCAGTAGCCCGGGACTAGCGGGAGTACAGTTCTACAATGAGCAGTTCTTC
few	NA	TRBJ2-5	15	TRBV11-2	CASSLTLGQQETQYF	TGTGCCAGCAGCTTAACCCTCGGACAGCAAGAGACCCAGTACTTC
few	NA	TRBJ2-5	13	TRBV29-1	CSVETVSRKTQYF	TGCAGCGTCGAAACGGTCAGTAGGAAGACCCAGTACTTC
many	TRBD1	TRBJ1-1	15	TRBV6-5	CASSRPGGVNTEAFF	TGTGCCAGCAGTCGCCCAGGGGGTGTAAACACTGAAGCTTTCTTT
NA	TRBD1	TRBJ1-2	12	TRBV29-1	CSGETGDYGYTF	TGCAGCGGTGAGACAGGGGACTATGGCTACACCTTC
few	TRBD1	TRBJ2-7	14	TRBV6-6	CASSYSTGVDEQYF	TGTGCCAGCAGTTACTCGACAGGGGTGGACGAGCAGTACTTC
many	NA	TRBJ2-3	16	TRBV28	CASSLNLPGSTDTQYF	TGTGCCAGCAGTTTGAATCTACCGGGGAGCACAGATACGCAGTATTTT
many	TRBD2	TRBJ2-1	18	TRBV7-8	CASSLTWTSGSKGNEQFF	TGTGCCAGCAGCCTAACCTGGACTAGCGGTTCCAAGGGGAATGAGCAGTTCTTC
many	NA	TRBJ2-7	14	TRBV4-1	CASSQDMVGAEQYF	TGCGCCAGCAGCCAAGATATGGTTGGCGCCGAGCAGTACTTC
few	NA	TRBJ1-5	13	TRBV20-1	CSARGMENQPQHF	TGCAGTGCTAGAGGGATGGAGAATCAGCCCCAGCATTTT
few	NA	TRBJ2-7	14	TRBV7-2	CASSLGANYYEQYF	TGTGCCAGCAGCTTAGGGGCTAACTACTACGAGCAGTACTTC
NA	NA	TRBJ1-5	18	TRBV21-1	CASSSGGERDNSNQPQHF	TGTGCCAGCAGCAGTGGTGGGGAGAGAGACAATAGCAATCAGCCCCAGCATTTT
NA	NA	TRBJ1-1	11	TRBV29-1	CSVESGPKAFF	TGCAGCGTTGAATCAGGACCCAAAGCTTTCTTT
many	TRBD2	TRBJ2-1	18	TRBV9	CASSVGGGRSLLYNEQFF	TGTGCCAGCAGCGTAGGGGGCGGGAGAAGCCTATTGTACAATGAGCAGTTCTTC
many	TRBD1	TRBJ2-1	17	TRBV7-9	CASSFGRGLPSYNEQFF	TGTGCCAGCAGCTTTGGCAGGGGGCTTCCCTCCTACAATGAGCAGTTCTTC
NA	NA	TRBJ1-2	14	TRBV3-1	CASSQASTSHGYTF	TGTGCCAGCAGCCAAGCGTCGACCTCGCATGGCTACACCTTC
few	TRBD1	TRBJ2-4	17	TRBV18	CASSDGTVIHGKNIQYF	TGTGCCAGCTCGGATGGGACAGTCATTCACGGCAAAAACATTCAGTACTTC
many	NA	TRBJ2-6	14	TRBV19	CATSDSSGANVLTF	TGTGCCACCTCCGACAGTTCTGGGGCCAACGTCCTGACTTTC
few	NA	TRBJ2-5	16	TRBV7-9	CASSLLPTGWGETQYF	TGTGCCAGCAGCCTACTACCCACAGGCTGGGGAGAGACCCAGTACTTC
NA	NA	TRBJ1-2	13	TRBV25-1	CASSEGGNYGYTF	TGTGCCAGCAGTGAAGGCGGGAACTATGGCTACACCTTC
few	TRBD2	TRBJ2-1	14	TRBV12-3/TRBV12-4	CASRTSGSGDEQFF	TGTGCCAGCAGGACTAGCGGGAGCGGCGATGAGCAGTTCTTC
NA	NA	TRBJ1-1	13	TRBV29-1	CSVFLGRGKSAFF	TGCAGCGTTTTTCTGGGTCGGGGTAAATCCGCTTTCTTT
NA	NA	TRBJ2-7	14	TRBV11-2	CASSLMGLTYEQYF	TGTGCCAGCAGCTTAATGGGCCTAACCTACGAGCAGTACTTC
few	TRBD2	TRBJ2-7	14	TRBV6-6	CASSPTGTSSEQYF	TGTGCCAGCAGTCCTACCGGGACTAGCAGCGAGCAGTACTTC
NA	NA	TRBJ1-1	14	TRBV10-2	CASVTRRLETEAFF	TGCGCCAGCGTCACGAGGAGGCTCGAGACTGAAGCTTTCTTT
few	NA	TRBJ1-1	12	TRBV29-1	CSGVGGRTEAFF	TGCAGCGGTGTCGGAGGGAGGACTGAAGCTTTCTTT
few	NA	TRBJ2-5	15	TRBV18	CASSPMQLSQETQYF	TGTGCCAGCTCACCAATGCAATTGAGCCAAGAGACCCAGTACTTC
few	TRBD1	TRBJ1-2	14	TRBV19	CASSVRGRDYGYTF	TGTGCCAGTAGTGTCAGGGGGCGCGACTATGGCTACACCTTC
NA	NA	TRBJ2-5	13	TRBV6-6	CASKGGNQETQYF	TGTGCCAGCAAGGGGGGCAACCAAGAGACCCAGTACTTC
few	NA	TRBJ2-3	14	TRBV5-1	CASSLGHSTDTQYF	TGCGCCAGCAGCCTGGGACACAGCACAGATACGCAGTATTTT
NA	TRBD2	TRBJ2-7	14	TRBV7-9	CASSAGLAAYEQYF	TGTGCCAGCAGCGCGGGACTAGCGGCCTACGAGCAGTACTTC
few	TRBD2	TRBJ2-1	15	TRBV6-5	CASSSAGATYNEQFF	TGTGCCAGCAGTTCAGCGGGAGCCACCTACAATGAGCAGTTCTTC
few	TRBD1	TRBJ1-4	13	TRBV20-1	CSARPGGHEKLFF	TGCAGTGCTAGACCAGGGGGCCATGAAAAACTGTTTTTT
few	NA	TRBJ1-5	13	TRBV12-3/TRBV12-4	CASSTGADQPQHF	TGTGCCAGCAGTACCGGGGCCGATCAGCCCCAGCATTTT
NA	NA	TRBJ2-1	11	TRBV6-2/TRBV6-3	CASTALGEQFF	TGTGCCAGCACAGCGTTGGGTGAGCAGTTCTTC
few	NA	TRBJ2-7	14	TRBV5-1	CASSFSASSYEQYF	TGCGCCAGCAGCTTTAGCGCCAGCTCCTACGAGCAGTACTTC
NA	NA	TRBJ1-2	11	TRBV28	CASSFVYGYTF	TGTGCCAGCAGTTTTGTCTATGGCTACACCTTC
NA	NA	TRBJ1-1	16	TRBV4-1	CASSQAFPSMNTEAFF	TGCGCCAGCAGCCAAGCGTTCCCTAGTATGAACACTGAAGCTTTCTTT
once	NA	TRBJ1-5	12	TRBV20-1	CSAGNRDQPQHF	TGCAGTGCGGGGAACAGGGATCAGCCCCAGCATTTT
NA	NA	TRBJ1-1	15	TRBV28	CASSLLGAGSTEAFF	TGTGCCAGCAGTTTACTGGGGGCGGGGAGCACTGAAGCTTTCTTT
few	NA	TRBJ2-7	13	TRBV2	CASSTGTRGEQYF	TGTGCCAGCAGTACAGGGACCCGGGGCGAGCAGTACTTC
NA	NA	TRBJ2-7	16	TRBV24-1	CATILGSIDSSYEQYF	TGTGCCACCATTCTAGGGTCGATCGATAGCTCCTACGAGCAGTACTTC
many	TRBD2	TRBJ2-7	14	TRBV7-6	CASSPGTSKGEQYF	TGTGCCAGCAGCCCCGGGACTAGTAAAGGCGAGCAGTACTTC
few	NA	TRBJ2-5	15	TRBV7-8	CASSLGAGRFETQYF	TGTGCCAGCAGCTTAGGTGCGGGGCGATTTGAGACCCAGTACTTC
NA	NA	TRBJ1-2	11	TRBV29-1	CSVGPEDGYTF	TGCAGCGTTGGACCTGAGGATGGCTACACCTTC
NA	TRBD1	TRBJ1-1	14	TRBV10-3	CAISWDREGTEAFF	TGTGCCATCAGTTGGGACAGGGAGGGCACTGAAGCTTTCTTT
few	NA	TRBJ2-7	12	TRBV5-4	CASSLDHYEQYF	TGTGCCAGCAGCTTGGACCACTACGAGCAGTACTTC
NA	TRBD1	TRBJ1-1	13	TRBV29-1	CSVAQGANTEAFF	TGCAGCGTTGCCCAGGGGGCGAACACTGAAGCTTTCTTT
NA	NA	TRBJ2-7	14	TRBV5-1	CASRSQWDSYEQYF	TGCGCCAGCAGAAGCCAGTGGGACTCCTACGAGCAGTACTTC
many	NA	TRBJ1-1	14	TRBV3-1	CASRQTLAGTEAFF	TGTGCCAGCAGACAGACACTAGCTGGGACTGAAGCTTTCTTT
few	TRBD2	TRBJ2-3	19	TRBV7-6	CASSLGVGILAGITDTQYF	TGTGCCAGCAGCTTAGGTGTGGGGATCCTAGCGGGGATCACAGATACGCAGTATTTT
NA	NA	TRBJ2-7	14	TRBV10-3	CAISDQALSYEQYF	TGTGCCATCAGTGATCAGGCCCTCTCCTACGAGCAGTACTTC
once	NA	TRBJ2-3	15	TRBV11-3	CASSLENTSTDTQYF	TGTGCCAGCAGCTTAGAAAACACCTCCACAGATACGCAGTATTTT
NA	NA	TRBJ2-1	11	TRBV2	CASKMGNEQFF	TGTGCCAGTAAGATGGGGAATGAGCAGTTCTTC
NA	NA	TRBJ2-3	15	TRBV9	CASSPVGQNTDTQYF	TGTGCCAGCAGCCCAGTGGGGCAGAACACAGATACGCAGTATTTT
NA	NA	TRBJ2-7	14	TRBV12-3/TRBV12-4	CASSLRGGPYEQYF	TGTGCCAGCAGTTTACGCGGAGGGCCCTACGAGCAGTACTTC